These 24 T cell receptor beta chains share one sample of origin, sequenced in a study of T cell changes during pregnancy in multiple sclerosis. TCRdb's copy holds only in-frame clones and misses some; the assay was immunoSEQ multiplex PCR. Altogether about 100,000 clones are present, about nine tenths being singletons, with the ten largest covering 1.9%. The material sequenced was peripheral blood, taken after pregnancy. All receptors come from a female donor with multiple sclerosis, enrolled in a pregnancy study.

The genes are TRBV27 and TRBJ2-5; 9 bases line up with TRBD2. Germline assignment: CDR1 MNHEY and CDR2 SMNVEV (reference sequence). This CDR3 is 14 amino acids long. J lost 0 bases, V lost 4 bases, and 0 bases had no gene match. This chain's CDR3 is CASSWTSDQETQYF. CDR3 DNA sequence: TGTGCCAGCAGTTGGACTAGCGACCAAGAGACCCAGTACTTC.

This rearrangement joins TRBV7-2 to TRBJ1-1; the D is unclear. This CDR3 has 13 residues. Germline assignment: CDR1 SGHTA and CDR2 FQGNSA. Deletions cut 5 bases from V and 4 bases from J, with 11 bases between. The CDR3 reads CASSPIVPTEAFF. The DNA for the CDR3 is TGTGCCAGCAGCCCCATAGTGCCCACTGAAGCTTTCTTT.

The V call is TRBV18, the J call TRBJ2-2; D uncertain. The germline V gene encodes CDR1 KGHSH and CDR2 LQKENI. The CDR3 extends over 12 amino acids. V lost 5 bases to trimming and J lost 7 bases, with 8 bases between them. The DNA of the CDR3 is TGTGCCAGCTCATCTAATATCGGGGAGCTGTTTTTT. It codes for CASSSNIGELFF.

V usage is TRBV15 and J usage is TRBJ2-1; tentatively, D is TRBD1 (6 bases). V was shortened by 3 bases and J by 7 bases, with 16 bases between the two germline ends. Germline lookup yields CDR1 LNHNV and CDR2 YYDKDF (reference sequence). The CDR3 sequence is 15 residues long. The CDR3 here is CATSREDRPSNEQFF. CDR3 in DNA: TGTGCCACCAGCAGGGAGGACAGACCCTCGAATGAGCAGTTCTTC. The variable domain in full, completed from reference TRBV15 and TRBJ2-1, reads DAMVIQNPRYQVTQFGKPVTLSCSQTLNHNVMYWYQQKSSQAPKLLFHYYDKDFNNEADTPDNFQSRRPNTSFCFLDIRSPGLGDTAMYLCATSREDRPSNEQFFGPGTRLTVL.

The table lists this clone with a count of one. The chain has TRBV2 and TRBJ1-5; TRBD1 agrees at 10 bases. The ends lost 6 bases at V and 0 bases at J; junction bases unmatched: 8. The germline V gene encodes CDR1 SNHLY and CDR2 FYNNEI. CDR3 length equals 17 residues. The DNA of the CDR3 is TGTGCCAGCAGCTACGACAGGGGGCGGGATAGCAATCAGCCCCAGCATTTT. Protein sequence: CASSYDRGRDSNQPQHF.

The V and J genes are TRBV19 and TRBJ1-3; 7 bases are a match to TRBD1. Germline CDR1 is LNHDA and CDR2 is SQIVND (reference sequence). J was trimmed by 2 bases and V by 8 bases; bases with no gene match: 6. There are 14 residues in the CDR3. CDR3 sequence (DNA): TGTGCCAGTTCTACAGGGGCGCCTGGAAACACCATATATTTT. It yields the protein CASSTGAPGNTIYF.

This clone was recorded only once. The chain recombines TRBV6-1 with TRBJ1-5; the match to TRBD1 covers 7 bases. This CDR3 region has 17 residues. Germline V gene sequence: CDR1 MNHNS, CDR2 SASEGT. V lost 4 bases to trimming and J lost 2 bases; unmatched junction nucleotides: 11. CDR3: CASSGSTGVRGNQPQHF. Here the CDR3 DNA reads TGTGCCAGCAGTGGGTCTACAGGGGTTCGGGGCAATCAGCCCCAGCATTTT.

The V call is TRBV11-2, the J call TRBJ2-3, with TRBD2 identical over 8 bases. Germline V lookup: CDR1 SGHAT, CDR2 FQNNGV. V gave up 3 bases and J gave up 1 base; unmatched junction bases: 0. The CDR3 totals 14 residues. The CDR3 nucleotides are TGTGCCAGCAGCTTGACTAGCGGCACAGATACGCAGTATTTT. Protein sequence: CASSLTSGTDTQYF.

V and J are TRBV6-6 and TRBJ2-5; TRBD2 matches at 12 bases. The CDR3 is 14 residues long. Germline loops: CDR1 MNHNY, CDR2 SVGAGI (reference sequence). The J segment lost 4 bases and the V segment lost 5 bases, leaving 2 bases of the junction unmatched. The CDR3 DNA is TGTGCCAGCAGTCTAGCGGGGGGGGGAGAGACCCAGTACTTC. This codes for CASSLAGGGETQYF.

The chain links TRBV19 to TRBJ1-1; D is perhaps TRBD1 (6 bases). The CDR3 spans 16 residues. Trimming removed 5 bases from V and 5 bases from J, with 21 bases in between. Germline V gives CDR1 LNHDA, CDR2 SQIVND (reference sequence). The CDR3 DNA sequence: TGTGCCAGTAGTGTCCTAGGGGGGGGGCCAGGAACTGAAGCTTTCTTT. As protein: CASSVLGGGPGTEAFF.

CDR3 in amino acids: CASSSGQALKNIQYF. The CDR3 nucleotides are TGTGCCAGCAGCTCGGGACAGGCTTTGAAAAACATTCAGTACTTC. This chain connects TRBV5-4 to TRBJ2-4; the match to TRBD1 covers 8 bases. With 3 bases clipped from V and 4 bases from J, the junction kept 6 bases outside the gene matches. This CDR3 has 15 residues. Germline CDR1 and CDR2: SGHNT and YYREEE (reference sequence).

The V gene is TRBV7-2, the J gene TRBJ2-3, with 12 bases fitting TRBD2. The CDR3 has 16 amino acids. Germline trimming cut 5 bases from V and 1 base from J; bases unmatched to any gene: 4. In germline, CDR1 is SGHTA, CDR2 FQGNSA. The CDR3 DNA reads as TGTGCCAGCAGCAGGTCTAGCGGGGGGGGCACAGATACGCAGTATTTT. This translates into CASSRSSGGGTDTQYF.

This clone appeared a single time. The chain links TRBV9 to TRBJ2-1, with TRBD1 identical over 8 bases. Losses at the gene ends were 2 bases for V and 1 base for J; bases not matched to a gene: 2. The CDR3 is 15 amino acids. From germline, CDR1 is SGDLS and CDR2 YYNGEE. As DNA, the CDR3 is TGTGCCAGCAGCGTTCAGGGGGCTTCCTACAATGAGCAGTTCTTC. Amino acids: CASSVQGASYNEQFF.

This clone was counted a single time. The V call is TRBV9, the J call TRBJ1-2; 8 bases map to TRBD1. The J segment lost 5 bases and the V segment lost 3 bases, leaving 9 bases of the junction unmatched. Germline V gene lookup returns CDR1 SGDLS and CDR2 YYNGEE. The CDR3 length is 15 residues. CDR3 nucleotides: TGTGCCAGCAGCGCATCCGGGACAGGATTTTATGGCTACACCTTC. Its protein is CASSASGTGFYGYTF. Based on the CDR3 plus reference TRBV9 and TRBJ1-2, the full variable domain is DSGVTQTPKHLITATGQRVTLRCSPRSGDLSVYWYQQSLDQGLQFLIQYYNGEERAKGNILERFSAQQFPDLHSELNLSSLELGDSALYFCASSASGTGFYGYTFGSGTRLTVV.

V usage is TRBV5-6 and J usage is TRBJ2-7; 7 positions match TRBD1. The junction had 16 bases not matched to a gene; V was cut back by 6 bases and J by 4 bases. In germline, CDR1 is SGHDT, CDR2 YYEEEE. The CDR3 extends over 16 amino acids. CDR3 DNA sequence: TGTGCCAGCACCAGAATTTCTGGGACAGAGAGATACGAGCAGTACTTC. This codes for CASTRISGTERYEQYF.

CDR3 sequence (DNA): TGTGCCAGTAGTATCTCGGGGAGCCGCACTAATGAAAAACTGTTTTTT. It codes for CASSISGSRTNEKLFF. The rearrangement joins TRBV19 to TRBJ1-4; D not certain. The V and J ends lost 3 bases and 2 bases respectively, with 13 bases between them. Per the germline V gene, CDR1 is LNHDA and CDR2 is SQIVND (reference sequence). The CDR3 is 16 residues long.

The chain has TRBV9 and TRBJ2-5; no firm D call. The CDR3 contains 11 residues. Between the trimmed V and J ends, which lost 4 bases and 5 bases, there was a span of 6 bases. Germline lookup yields CDR1 SGDLS and CDR2 YYNGEE. CDR3 sequence (DNA): TGTGCCAGCAGCCCAGATGAGACCCAGTACTTC. Translated, it gives CASSPDETQYF.

The rearrangement links TRBV6-1 to TRBJ1-6; D might be TRBD1 (5 bases). CDR3 size: 13 residues. The germline CDR1 and CDR2 sequences are MNHNS and SASEGT. Here the CDR3 DNA reads TGTGCTGGGGGGGTAGGGGTCAATTCACCCCTCCACTTT. The encoded protein is CAGGVGVNSPLHF.

V is TRBV19 and J is TRBJ2-3, with 9 nucleotides matching TRBD1. This CDR3 region has 15 residues. V shed 9 bases and J 0 bases; nucleotides not matched to a gene: 7. Germline V CDR1 and CDR2: LNHDA, SQIVND (reference sequence). The chain's CDR3 is CASRDRDRSTDTQYF. CDR3 in DNA: TGTGCCAGCCGGGACAGGGACCGAAGCACAGATACGCAGTATTTT.

The chain joins TRBV5-1 to TRBJ1-1; D possibly corresponds to TRBD1 (5 bases). Per the germline V gene, CDR1 is SGHRS and CDR2 is YFSETQ. The CDR3 is 14 residues long. The V and J ends lost 4 bases and 2 bases respectively, with 12 bases between them. CDR3 residues: CASSVNTGNTEAFF. DNA for the CDR3: TGCGCCAGCAGCGTAAATACAGGTAACACTGAAGCTTTCTTT.

The chain carries TRBV6-5 and TRBJ2-7; no firm D call. CDR3 length: 15 residues. Trimming took off 6 bases at V and 3 bases at J, with 18 bases between the two ends. CDR1 and CDR2 (germline): MNHEY, SVGAGI. The DNA of the CDR3 is TGTGCCAGCAGCTACGCCAGACACGGTCTCTACGAGCAGTACTTC. As protein: CASSYARHGLYEQYF.

The chain couples TRBV7-2 to TRBJ1-1; possible D gene TRBD1, 5 bases. The ends were cut back, 1 base at V and 8 bases at J, with 17 bases in the middle. This CDR3 contains 15 residues. Germline V gene data show CDR1 as SGHTA and CDR2 as FQGNSA. The DNA for the CDR3 is TGTGCCAGCAGCTTAGGCCCCGGGACTCTTTTGGAAGCTTTCTTT. This translates into CASSLGPGTLLEAFF.

This rearrangement joins TRBV19 to TRBJ2-1, with TRBD2 identical over 11 bases. The CDR3 has 16 residues. Germline-derived CDR1 and CDR2 are LNHDA and SQIVND (reference sequence). The trim removed 6 bases at V and 9 bases at J, leaving 13 bases unmatched. CDR3 amino acids: CASSRTSGSGWGEQFF. CDR3 coding DNA: TGTGCCAGTAGCAGAACTAGCGGGAGTGGGTGGGGTGAGCAGTTCTTC.

This clone was counted once. J is TRBJ1-4 and V is TRBV5-5; 8 bases align to TRBD1. The CDR3 contains 15 residues. CDR1 and CDR2 (germline): SGHKS, YYEKEE (reference sequence). V shed 5 bases and J 5 bases; nucleotides not matched to a gene: 8. The CDR3 nucleotides read TGTGCCAGCAGGTCTCCAGGGGGCGCGAATGAAAAACTGTTTTTT. As protein: CASRSPGGANEKLFF.